This TCR beta chain was documented in a study of human CD4 T cells and Enterobacteriaceae. Overall study results and limits: Ex vivo, broadly cross-reactive clonotypes appeared more expanded than specific ones.

CDR1 and CDR2 (germline): SGHTA, FQGNSA. The CDR3 length is 13 residues. V was pared by 5 bases and J by 0 bases, with 8 bases between. Sorting took every CD4+ cell except CD45RA+CCR7+CD95- naive cells, reaching over 95% purity. Healthy donor blood came from Swiss blood donation centers. CD4+ T cells and monocytes were enriched with CD4 and CD14 microbeads. CD8+, CD14+, CD16+, CD56+, CD19+ and CD25-bright cells were excluded before sorting. Repertoires were generated with immunoSEQ multiplex PCR, while TCRdb's copy carries only in-frame clones and drops some. The sample carries under 35,000 clones, roughly four fifths recorded once. In regard to this clone: No antigen is known for it.

The specimen sequenced was memory CD4+ T cells from blood. The chain employs TRBV7-2 and TRBJ2-7, with a possible D match to TRBD1 (5 bases). This sequence was found in a human donor in good health. CDR3 nucleotide sequence: TGTGCCAGCAGCCTCGACAGCTCCTACGAGCAGTACTTC. This codes for CASSLDSSYEQYF.